This T cell receptor (beta chain) was recovered during a study of regulatory T cells in long-lasting Graves disease. Time point in this sample: newly diagnosed GD, antithyroid drugs for less than 3 months. TCR sequences were obtained from RNA taken from PBMCs. In germline, CDR1 is SEHNR, CDR2 FQNEAQ (reference sequence). The CDR3 is 15 amino acids. Arm-PCR with iRepertoire HTBI primers amplified the CDR3 regions for these TCR beta libraries. TCRdb itself ran the multiplex PCR reads through MiXCR, one entry per CDR3 protein. This sample has more than 450,000 distinct CDR3 sequences, with 15% to 20% found just once. This clonotype has more than one count but fewer than ten. The junction differs from germline at one of its ends, possibly a read error. A further study also used this sample, focusing on T cells in Graves' hyperthyroidism and ophthalmopathy. From that second work: Also found in blood were most expanded thyroid clonotypes above 0.001.

V usage is TRBV7-9 and J usage is TRBJ2-1; 11 bases fit TRBD2. Specimen: peripheral blood mononuclear cells (PBMCs), collected at new diagnosis, from a patient treated with antithyroid drugs. This TCR was recovered from a man aged 40-49 years with Graves disease. This CDR3 is CASSQTSGTYNGQFF. DNA of the CDR3: TGTGCCAGCAGCCAGACTAGCGGGACATACAATGGGCAGTTCTTC.